This TCR beta chain was identified in a study of blood T cells in healthy people across ages. Germline V lookup: CDR1 SGHVS, CDR2 FQNEAQ. J was trimmed by 4 bases and V by 5 bases; bases with no gene match: 7. The CDR3 is made up of 16 amino acids. It was with a sample-barcoded 5' primer and a J-beta primer mix that a second PCR of roughly 7 to 11 cycles was run. One entry per CDR3 protein results from TCRdb running MiXCR on the 5' RACE reads. The sample contains 850,000 or so distinct CDR3 sequences, about 28% of which appear only once. This clonotype was recorded many times. The rearrangement links TRBV7-8 to TRBJ2-5; the match to TRBD2 covers 13 bases. This clonotype was sampled from an elderly woman in good health. The sample consisted of blood. CDR3 coding DNA: TGTGCCAGCAGCACCTCCGGGACTAGCGGGGCAGAGACCCAGTACTTC. Residues: CASSTSGTSGAETQYF.